The rows below give T cell receptor beta chains drawn from one sample of a study of control samples from healthy donors and cancer patients. Here immunoSEQ multiplex PCR was the method, and the copy in TCRdb shows in-frame clones only, minus some. The data contain 85,000 to 100,000 clones, roughly four fifths of them seen just once; the ten biggest clones take up more than 1.5%. Sequencing was performed on blood. The receptors stem from a man between 60 and 75 years old in good health. Each CDR3 is given with its conserved first and last residue. D genes are given only for firm matches. Clone size is given for some rows only: seen once, a few or many times, or a class if the clone is expanded.

size: .; V: TRBV6-8; J: TRBJ1-2; D: .; DNA: TGTGCCAGCAGCTTGGACAAGGTAGATGGCTACACCTTC; CDR3: CASSLDKVDGYTF
size: .; V: TRBV5-1; J: TRBJ1-2; D: .; DNA: TGCGCCAGCAGCTTGGACGCCAGGAACTATGGCTACACCTTC; CDR3: CASSLDARNYGYTF
size: .; V: TRBV5-6; J: TRBJ1-2; D: TRBD1; DNA: TGTGCCAGCAGCTTCGTGACAGGGGGTGATGGCTACACCTTC; CDR3: CASSFVTGGDGYTF
size: .; V: TRBV4-2; J: TRBJ2-7; D: TRBD1; DNA: TGTGCCAGCAGCCAGGAGGCGGGACAGGGTGGGTACGAGCAGTACTTC; CDR3: CASSQEAGQGGYEQYF
size: .; V: TRBV6-5; J: TRBJ2-3; D: TRBD1; DNA: TGTGCCAGCAGGCCGGACAGGCGCACAGATACGCAGTATTTT; CDR3: CASRPDRRTDTQYF
size: many; V: TRBV28; J: TRBJ1-5; D: TRBD1; DNA: TGTGCCAGCAGACTCCGACAGGGGGGCAATCAGCCCCAGCATTTT; CDR3: CASRLRQGGNQPQHF
size: .; V: TRBV6-5; J: TRBJ1-6; D: TRBD1; DNA: TGTGCCAGCAGTTACAGGGGGCTCTCCTATAATTCACCCCTCCACTTT; CDR3: CASSYRGLSYNSPLHF
size: once; V: TRBV3-1/TRBV3-2; J: TRBJ2-2; D: .; DNA: TGTGCCAGCAGCCAACAAAACGGGGAGCTGTTTTTT; CDR3: CASSQQNGELFF
size: few; V: TRBV27; J: TRBJ1-5; D: .; DNA: TGTGCCAGCAGTTTTCATGGGGCTAATCAGCCCCAGCATTTT; CDR3: CASSFHGANQPQHF
size: .; V: TRBV27; J: TRBJ1-2; D: .; DNA: TGTGCCAGCAGGGGCGGGGCAGGGTTGGGCTACACCTTC; CDR3: CASRGGAGLGYTF
size: .; V: TRBV4-1; J: TRBJ2-7; D: TRBD1; DNA: TGCGCCAGCAGCCCGCTGCGGACAGGTTTCTACGAGCAGTACTTC; CDR3: CASSPLRTGFYEQYF
size: .; V: TRBV27; J: TRBJ1-2; D: TRBD1; DNA: TGTGCCAGCAGTCCTGGGACAGCTGGCTACACCTTC; CDR3: CASSPGTAGYTF
size: .; V: TRBV29-1; J: TRBJ2-7; D: TRBD2; DNA: TGCAGCGTTGAAAAAGGACTCCCCCGGGAGGGGTACGAGCAGTACTTC; CDR3: CSVEKGLPREGYEQYF
size: .; V: TRBV30; J: TRBJ1-5; D: .; DNA: TGTGCCTGGAGTGTACGCCTAGGGGATGGGGTTCAGCCCCAGCATTTT; CDR3: CAWSVRLGDGVQPQHF
size: .; V: TRBV30; J: TRBJ2-2; D: .; DNA: TGTGCCTGGACAATCGTCAGTGGGGTCACCGGGGAGCTGTTTTTT; CDR3: CAWTIVSGVTGELFF
size: .; V: TRBV30; J: TRBJ1-1; D: .; DNA: TGTGCCTGGAGTAAGGGGCTGAACACTGAAGCTTTCTTT; CDR3: CAWSKGLNTEAFF
size: .; V: TRBV5-6; J: TRBJ2-5; D: .; DNA: TGTGCCAGCAGCCGACAGTCTGGGTGGGAGACCCAGTACTTC; CDR3: CASSRQSGWETQYF
size: once; V: TRBV19; J: TRBJ1-2; D: TRBD1; DNA: TGTGCCAGTAGTACCAGGGGGCTCGATGGCTACACCTTC; CDR3: CASSTRGLDGYTF
size: .; V: TRBV1; J: TRBJ1-5; D: .; DNA: TGCACCAGCAGCACTCCACGGACCCGGGTTTATTGGTATCAGCCCCAGCATTTT; CDR3: CTSSTPRTRVYWYQPQHF
size: .; V: TRBV30; J: TRBJ2-7; D: .; DNA: TGTGCCTGGAGTGAGTCAGGACCCTACGAGCAGTACTTC; CDR3: CAWSESGPYEQYF
size: .; V: TRBV4-2; J: TRBJ1-4; D: .; DNA: TGTGCCAGCAGCCCCGGAGTACGTGGTGAAAAACTGTTTTTT; CDR3: CASSPGVRGEKLFF
size: .; V: TRBV2; J: TRBJ1-1; D: .; DNA: TGTGCCAGCATCTGGGATGGAATGAACACTGAAGCTTTCTTT; CDR3: CASIWDGMNTEAFF
size: .; V: TRBV19; J: TRBJ2-3; D: TRBD2; DNA: TGTGCCAGTAGTCCGCTACCTAGCGGGCCTAGCACAGATACGCAGTATTTT; CDR3: CASSPLPSGPSTDTQYF
size: .; V: TRBV6-1; J: TRBJ2-7; D: TRBD1; DNA: TGTGCCAGCAGTGAATCCGGGGACAGCTCCTACGAGCAGTACTTC; CDR3: CASSESGDSSYEQYF
size: .; V: TRBV19; J: TRBJ2-5; D: .; DNA: TGTGCCAGTAGTCCAGGGCTCGGCGGGACCCAGTACTTC; CDR3: CASSPGLGGTQYF
size: few; V: TRBV9; J: TRBJ2-1; D: TRBD2; DNA: TGTGCCAGCAGCATTTCCCCCGGGACTAGCGGGGGCAGCTCCTACAATGAGCAGTTCTTC; CDR3: CASSISPGTSGGSSYNEQFF
size: .; V: TRBV4-2; J: TRBJ1-3; D: .; DNA: TGTGCCAGCAGCCAAGAGGTGTTGGGTGCTACTGGAAACACCATATATTTT; CDR3: CASSQEVLGATGNTIYF
size: .; V: TRBV7-9; J: TRBJ2-3; D: .; DNA: TGTGCCAGCAGCTTAGACGCGGATACGCAGTATTTT; CDR3: CASSLDADTQYF
size: .; V: TRBV4-2; J: TRBJ2-1; D: .; DNA: TGTGCCAGCAGCCACCTCTACGTGGGCGGGCAAACGGATGAGCAGTTCTTC; CDR3: CASSHLYVGGQTDEQFF
size: medium-sized; V: TRBV19; J: TRBJ2-2; D: .; DNA: TGTGCCAGTAGTATGGCAGCGGGCTACACCGGGGAGCTGTTTTTT; CDR3: CASSMAAGYTGELFF
size: .; V: TRBV5-1; J: TRBJ2-2; D: .; DNA: TGCGCCAGCAGCCAGGGGATGGGGACCGGGGAGCTGTTTTTT; CDR3: CASSQGMGTGELFF
size: .; V: TRBV10-3; J: TRBJ2-3; D: .; DNA: TGTGCCATCAGGGGTTACGCCACAGATACGCAGTATTTT; CDR3: CAIRGYATDTQYF
size: .; V: TRBV12-5; J: TRBJ2-5; D: .; DNA: TGTGCTAGTGGTTTGGGGGCTAGAGATGGGACCCAGTACTTC; CDR3: CASGLGARDGTQYF
size: .; V: TRBV29-1; J: TRBJ2-1; D: TRBD2; DNA: TGCAGCGTCGTAGCGGGGGGTCTCTACAATGAGCAGTTCTTC; CDR3: CSVVAGGLYNEQFF
size: .; V: TRBV5-6; J: TRBJ2-2; D: .; DNA: TGTGCCAGCAGGCAGGGTGTTGGCACCGGGGAGCTGTTTTTT; CDR3: CASRQGVGTGELFF
size: .; V: TRBV24-1; J: TRBJ1-2; D: .; DNA: TGTGCCACCGAGGACATTATCTATGGCTACACCTTC; CDR3: CATEDIIYGYTF
size: few; V: TRBV6-1; J: TRBJ1-1; D: .; DNA: TGTGCCAGCAGTGAAATGGGCCCGCCGCATGAAGCTTTCTTT; CDR3: CASSEMGPPHEAFF
size: .; V: TRBV3-1/TRBV3-2; J: TRBJ2-5; D: .; DNA: TGTGCCAGCAGCCAAGCCCTACGGGGAACAAATCAAGAGACCCAGTACTTC; CDR3: CASSQALRGTNQETQYF